Presented here are 27 T cell receptor beta chains from one specimen sequenced in a study of T-cell memory formation after mild COVID-19. TCRdb redid the calling of the 5' RACE reads with MiXCR, one entry per CDR3 protein. Of about 470,000 distinct CDR3 sequences in the sample, more than 20% were seen once. Sequencing was performed on PBMCs or a T cell subset sorted from them (not recorded which). The receptors here all came from an adult woman who had mild COVID-19 (a few samples of this study predate the infection). Cell type and time point are not known.

The genes are TRBV5-1 and TRBJ2-3, with D possibly TRBD1 on 6 matching bases. The CDR3 extends over 17 amino acids. Germline lookup yields CDR1 SGHRS and CDR2 YFSETQ. The V end lost 3 bases, the J end lost 0 bases, and 17 bases lay between the germline ends. The CDR3 loop reads CASSWPGHSSSTDTQYF. The DNA for the CDR3 is TGCGCCAGCAGCTGGCCGGGACACTCATCTAGCACAGATACGCAGTATTTT.

Only a few counts were recorded for this clonotype. V usage is TRBV12-3 or TRBV12-4 and J usage is TRBJ2-7; D is possibly TRBD2 (5 bases). CDR3 length equals 13 residues. V was shortened by 2 bases and J by 4 bases, with 9 bases between the two germline ends. This chain's CDR3 is CASSLSGEYEQYF. In DNA form, the CDR3 reads TGTGCCAGCAGTTTAAGCGGCGAGTACGAGCAGTACTTC.

This clonotype was counted only a few times. The chain employs TRBV12-3 or TRBV12-4 and TRBJ2-7; a possible D gene is TRBD2 (5 bases). There are 14 residues in the CDR3. Deletions cut 2 bases from V and 3 bases from J, with 11 bases between. The CDR3 is CASSLKLGDYEQYF. CDR3 nucleotides: TGTGCCAGCAGTTTAAAACTAGGTGACTACGAGCAGTACTTC.

V usage is TRBV9 and J usage is TRBJ1-2; D perhaps matches TRBD1 (5 bases). The V gene's germline CDR1 is SGDLS and CDR2 YYNGEE. Trimming left V 0 bases short and J 4 bases short, with 13 bases between. CDR3 length: 15 residues. The CDR3 is CASSVAGRLVYGYTF. CDR3 bases: TGTGCCAGCAGCGTAGCGGGACGTTTAGTCTATGGCTACACCTTC.

V and J are TRBV28 and TRBJ1-1; the D is unclear. V shed 7 bases and J shed 4 bases, with 13 bases lying between them. The CDR3 extends over 13 amino acids. The germline V gene encodes CDR1 MDHEN and CDR2 SYDVKM. The CDR3 nucleotides are TGTGCCAGCATTAGGAACGAAGGCACTGAAGCTTTCTTT. Amino acids: CASIRNEGTEAFF.

This clonotype was observed a handful of times. This chain joins TRBV29-1 and TRBJ2-5, with TRBD2 as a possible D gene (6 bases). Germline V lookup: CDR1 SQVTM, CDR2 ANQGSEA. V was clipped by 4 bases and J by 3 bases, with 9 bases between them. This CDR3 is built from 12 residues. CDR3 loop: CSVVGLEETQYF. The CDR3 DNA sequence: TGCAGCGTTGTGGGACTTGAAGAGACCCAGTACTTC. Drawing the rest from reference TRBV29-1 and TRBJ2-5, the complete variable domain is SAVISQKPSRDICQRGTSLTIQCQVDSQVTMMFWYRQQPGQSLTLIATANQGSEATYESGFVIDKFPISRPNLTFSTLTVSNMSPEDSSIYLCSVVGLEETQYFGPGTRLLVL.

The chain employs TRBV29-1 and TRBJ2-2; 8 nucleotides agree with TRBD1. CDR3 size: 16 residues. CDR1 and CDR2 from the germline V gene are SQVTM and ANQGSEA. V lost 4 bases to trimming and J lost 5 bases; unmatched junction nucleotides: 12. The CDR3 sequence: CSVGIVGQGGTGELFF. Written as DNA, the CDR3 is TGCAGCGTTGGTATCGTCGGACAGGGTGGTACCGGGGAGCTGTTTTTT.

This clonotype was seen more than once but under ten times. The chain has TRBV7-3 and TRBJ1-6; 7 bases align to TRBD1. This CDR3 has 15 amino acids. Per germline, CDR1 SGHTA and CDR2 FQGTGA. V trimming: 5 bases; J trimming: 7 bases; junction bases outside the gene matches: 8. The CDR3 protein is CASSLGGQQNSPLHF. CDR3 coding DNA: TGTGCCAGCAGCCTGGGGGGACAGCAAAATTCACCCCTCCACTTT.

The rearrangement uses TRBV11-1 and TRBJ2-7, with no clear D. CDR3 length: 13 residues. Germline CDR1 SGHAT, CDR2 FQDESV (reference sequence). V lost 1 base and J lost 7, with 11 bases in between. The CDR3 loop reads CASSLDTSREQYF. Written as DNA, the CDR3 is TGTGCCAGCAGCTTAGACACTTCTCGGGAGCAGTACTTC.

The chain joins TRBV12-3 or TRBV12-4 to TRBJ2-4; TRBD2 matches at 11 bases. The CDR3 has 17 residues. V was pared by 4 bases and J by 6 bases, with 11 bases of the junction left unmatched. The CDR3 DNA follows: TGTGCCAGCAGTTCTACCTTAGCGGGAGGGGCGACAAACATTCAGTACTTC. Encoded protein: CASSSTLAGGATNIQYF.

The chain joins TRBV11-2 to TRBJ2-1, with TRBD2 identical over 7 bases. Germline V lookup: CDR1 SGHAT, CDR2 FQNNGV. Trimming took 5 bases from V and 10 from J; bases not matched to a gene: 5. The CDR3 is 12 amino acids. CDR3 protein: CASSPTSLEQFF. The DNA for the CDR3 is TGTGCCAGCAGCCCGACTAGCTTAGAGCAGTTCTTC.

The chain employs TRBV12-3 or TRBV12-4 and TRBJ2-7, with D perhaps TRBD1 (8 bases). This CDR3 comprises 12 residues. Trimming took 11 bases from V and 3 from J, leaving 14 bases between them. The CDR3 DNA reads as TGTGCCTGTACAGGGGGGGGCTACGAGCAGTACTTC. Amino acid sequence: CACTGGGYEQYF.

The V gene is TRBV4-1, the J gene TRBJ2-2; possibly TRBD2 for D (6 bases). The germline V gene has CDR1 MGHRA and CDR2 YSYEKL. V was shortened by 1 base and J by 0 bases, with 24 bases between the two germline ends. CDR3 length: 21 amino acids. For the CDR3, the DNA is TGCGCCAGCAGCCAAGCGGGTTGGGGGGTCTCGACCCTTTCGAACACCGGGGAGCTGTTTTTT. Translating it yields CASSQAGWGVSTLSNTGELFF.

This chain uses TRBV7-9 with TRBJ2-1, with 7 nucleotides matching TRBD2. Trimming at V came to 5 bases and at J to 5 bases, leaving 12 bases not matched to a gene. CDR1 is SEHNR, CDR2 FQNEAQ, per germline (reference sequence). The CDR3 loop spans 16 amino acids. CDR3 DNA sequence: TGTGCCAGCAGCCACGCTCGGCGGGGGAGCAACAATGAGCAGTTCTTC. Its translation is CASSHARRGSNNEQFF.

The genes are TRBV6-1 and TRBJ2-3; 10 bases fit TRBD2. This CDR3 is built from 15 residues. CDR1 is MNHNS, CDR2 SASEGT, per germline. Trimming removed 4 bases from V and 3 bases from J; junction bases left unmatched: 4. CDR3 sequence (DNA): TGTGCCAGCAGTGGGAATAGCGGGGGGACAGATACGCAGTATTTT. Amino acid sequence: CASSGNSGGTDTQYF.

The chain combines TRBV12-3 or TRBV12-4 with TRBJ1-1; tentatively, D is TRBD1 (6 bases). The germline V and J ends were trimmed by 2 bases and 5 bases, with 9 bases remaining between them. The CDR3 spans 13 residues. CDR3: CASSLWGLTEAFF. CDR3 nucleotide sequence: TGTGCCAGCAGTTTATGGGGGCTTACTGAAGCTTTCTTT.

Only a few counts were recorded for this clonotype. The CDR3 sequence is CASTLGQGGTGELFF. As DNA, the CDR3 is TGTGCCAGCACCTTGGGACAGGGTGGAACCGGGGAGCTGTTTTTT. The rearrangement joins TRBV6-1 to TRBJ2-2; TRBD1 matches at 9 bases. The V segment lost 7 bases and the J segment 5 bases; nucleotides outside the gene matches: 8. This CDR3 has 15 amino acids. CDR1 and CDR2 (germline): MNHNS, SASEGT.

The chain recombines TRBV20-1 with TRBJ2-2; D ambiguous. This CDR3 has 16 amino acids. The V and J ends lost 0 bases and 2 bases respectively, with 13 bases between them. Germline V lookup: CDR1 DFQATT, CDR2 SNEGSKA (reference sequence). The CDR3 spells CSARDLERSNTGELFF. The CDR3 nucleotides read TGCAGTGCTAGAGATTTAGAGAGAAGCAACACCGGGGAGCTGTTTTTT.

V is TRBV24-1 and J is TRBJ2-1; no clear D. The V end was cut by 4 bases, the J end by 7 bases, with 10 bases between. In germline, CDR1 is KGHDR, CDR2 SFDVKD. The CDR3 runs to 13 residues. The CDR3 here is CATSEPLENEQFF. The CDR3 bases are TGTGCCACCAGTGAGCCATTGGAAAATGAGCAGTTCTTC.

The rearrangement uses TRBV3-1 and TRBJ2-3; D is undetermined. The germline V and J ends were trimmed by 0 bases and 7 bases, with 20 bases remaining between them. The V gene's germline CDR1 is LGHDT and CDR2 YNNKEL (reference sequence). CDR3 length: 17 amino acids. The CDR3 is CASSQDLTATGLHTQYF. CDR3 bases: TGTGCCAGCAGCCAAGATCTAACTGCCACCGGATTACATACGCAGTATTTT.

The chain joins TRBV7-9 to TRBJ1-1; D remains unclear. There are 15 residues in the CDR3. V was shortened by 10 bases and J by 5 bases, with 23 bases between the two germline ends. Germline-derived CDR1 and CDR2 are SEHNR and FQNEAQ (reference sequence). CDR3 sequence: CAIPVSGSPVTEAFF. The CDR3 DNA follows: TGTGCCATACCGGTCAGCGGGAGTCCCGTAACTGAAGCTTTCTTT.

This chain links TRBV12-3 or TRBV12-4 with TRBJ2-1, with D uncertain. The CDR3 covers 13 residues. V was pared by 0 bases and J by 10 bases, with 10 bases between. The CDR3 region has the DNA TGTGCCAGCAGTTTAGCCTACTTGAAAGAGCAGTTCTTC. This translates into CASSLAYLKEQFF.

This sequence joins TRBV2 and TRBJ2-3; D is uncertain. V was trimmed by 7 bases and J by 4 bases, leaving 12 bases between them. Germline loops: CDR1 SNHLY, CDR2 FYNNEI. The CDR3 contains 13 residues. The CDR3 nucleotides are TGTGCCAGCAAGGTACAGAGTTCAGATACGCAGTATTTT. This sequence encodes CASKVQSSDTQYF.

A few counts support this clonotype. The rearrangement joins TRBV20-1 to TRBJ1-5; D ambiguous. CDR1 is DFQATT, CDR2 SNEGSKA, per germline (reference sequence). This CDR3 region has 15 residues. V lost 0 bases and J lost 0, with 9 bases in between. CDR3 sequence (DNA): TGCAGTGCTAGAGAGACCGGGGATAGCAATCAGCCCCAGCATTTT. The encoded protein is CSARETGDSNQPQHF.

This clonotype was found a few times. The chain employs TRBV20-1 and TRBJ2-7; TRBD1 is a possible D gene (5 bases). CDR1 DFQATT and CDR2 SNEGSKA come from the germline V gene (reference sequence). This CDR3 is 14 amino acids long. Trimming left V 0 bases short and J 3 bases short, with 12 bases between. The DNA of the CDR3 is TGCAGTGCTAGAGATATGGGGCAGGGCTACGAGCAGTACTTC. This codes for CSARDMGQGYEQYF.

This clonotype came up a few times. This chain uses TRBV27 with TRBJ1-2; 10 bases are shared with TRBD1. The germline gives CDR1 MNHEY, CDR2 SMNVEV (reference sequence). The ends lost 7 bases at V and 8 bases at J; junction bases unmatched: 7. CDR3 length equals 13 residues. Written as DNA, the CDR3 is TGTGCCAGCAATCCGACAGGGGGCGGCGGCTACACCTTC. This gives the protein CASNPTGGGGYTF.

In this sample, this clonotype turned up a few times. The rearrangement links TRBV12-3 or TRBV12-4 to TRBJ2-1; maybe TRBD2 (5 bases). The V end was cut by 3 bases, the J end by 10 bases, with 19 bases between. The CDR3 is 15 amino acids. The CDR3 nucleotides read TGTGCCAGCAGTTTCGGCCTGACCGGACTCGGAGAGCAGTTCTTC. It translates to CASSFGLTGLGEQFF.